This is a list of T cell receptor beta chains from one sample in a study of patients and donors after allogeneic stem cell transplantation. One entry per CDR3 protein results from TCRdb running MiXCR on the RT-PCR reads. This repertoire shows 900,000 to 1,000,000 distinct CDR3 sequences, 15% to 20% found once; its top ten account for approximately 5.9%. Material: blood, either unsorted or a sorted T cell fraction (not recorded which). These receptor sequences come from a human donor who was either an allogeneic HSCT recipient or a stem cell or donor lymphocyte infusion donor (not recorded which). It is not recorded whose cells these are; they may come from a transplant donor. CDR3s include the opening cysteine and the closing phenylalanine or tryptophan. The D gene is left open where the match is weak. Not every row has a clone size; where given, it reads once, few, many or a size class.

V gene,J gene,clone size,D gene,CDR3 DNA,CDR3 protein
TRBV2,TRBJ1-6,NA,NA,TGTGCCAGCAGTGAAGCAATTAAGGGGAATTCACCCCTCCACTTT,CASSEAIKGNSPLHF
TRBV4-2,TRBJ2-1,few,TRBD2,TGTGCCAGCAGCCAATCATTCGGGACTAGCGGGACCAATGAGCAGTTCTTC,CASSQSFGTSGTNEQFF
TRBV7-9,TRBJ1-1,NA,TRBD1,TGTGCCAGCAGCTTAGCTGGGACAGGGGACGAAGCTTTCTTT,CASSLAGTGDEAFF
TRBV5-1,TRBJ2-1,many,TRBD2,TGCGCCAGCAGCTTGTTATCTAGCGGGCTCAATGAGCAGTTCTTC,CASSLLSSGLNEQFF
TRBV9,TRBJ2-7,NA,TRBD1,TGTGCCAGCAGCTCCCGGGACAGGGGAATCCACGAGCAGTACTTC,CASSSRDRGIHEQYF
TRBV29-1,TRBJ2-5,many,TRBD1,TGCAGCGTACGAAGGAGAGGACAGGGGGAGACCCAGTACTTC,CSVRRRGQGETQYF
TRBV5-5,TRBJ2-1,few,NA,TGTGCCAGCGGTTCGACAGGCCCACACAATGAGCAGTTCTTC,CASGSTGPHNEQFF
TRBV6-1,TRBJ2-7,NA,NA,TGTGCCAGCAGGTATAGTACGGGCGGCGAGCAGTACTTC,CASRYSTGGEQYF
TRBV12-3/TRBV12-4,TRBJ1-2,few,NA,TGTGCCAGCAGTGGCCCAGTAGGGCAGGACTATGGCTACACCTTC,CASSGPVGQDYGYTF
TRBV20-1,TRBJ1-1,NA,NA,TGCAGTGCTAGAGAGCGAAGGGCGAACACTGAAGCTTTCTTT,CSARERRANTEAFF
TRBV7-7,TRBJ2-1,NA,TRBD2,TGTGCCAGCAGCGAAGCGGGAGGTGGGAATGAGCAGTTCTTC,CASSEAGGGNEQFF
TRBV27,TRBJ1-1,NA,NA,TGTGCCAGCAGAGGGAGGGGTCGAGCTGAAGCTTTCTTT,CASRGRGRAEAFF
TRBV4-1,TRBJ2-1,NA,NA,TGCGCCAGCAGCCAAGTTTGGAGACGGACCTACAATGAGCAGTTCTTC,CASSQVWRRTYNEQFF
TRBV10-3,TRBJ2-3,few,NA,TGTGCCATCAGTACCCGTCCCCCCGATACGCAGTATTTT,CAISTRPPDTQYF
TRBV30,TRBJ2-1,NA,NA,TGTGCCTGGAGCCGGCCTGGCAATGAGCAGTTCTTC,CAWSRPGNEQFF
TRBV6-1,TRBJ2-7,few,TRBD1,TGTGCCAGCAGTGATCCTTGGACAGGGACATACGAGCAGTACTTC,CASSDPWTGTYEQYF
TRBV12-3/TRBV12-4,TRBJ1-1,NA,NA,TGTGCCAGCAGTTGGGCACAGAAGAACACTGAAGCTTTCTTT,CASSWAQKNTEAFF
TRBV6-2/TRBV6-3,TRBJ2-1,few,NA,TGTGCCAGCAGTTACTCGCGTGGGACCCCTGCCCACAATGAGCAGTTCTTC,CASSYSRGTPAHNEQFF
TRBV4-2,TRBJ2-1,NA,TRBD2,TGTGCCAGCAGCCAAAAAGCGGGAGGGATGCACAATGAGCAGTTCTTC,CASSQKAGGMHNEQFF
TRBV12-3/TRBV12-4,TRBJ2-2,few,NA,TGTGCCAGCAGTTTTAGCGGTTTCACCGGGGAGCTGTTTTTT,CASSFSGFTGELFF
TRBV27,TRBJ1-5,NA,TRBD1,TGTGCCAGCAGTTCCCGACAGGGGGGATACAATCAGCCCCAGCATTTT,CASSSRQGGYNQPQHF
TRBV5-1,TRBJ2-7,NA,NA,TGCGCCAGTCGAGAGGTATACGAGCAGTACTTC,CASREVYEQYF
TRBV29-1,TRBJ2-5,few,NA,TGCAGCGTTGTATTAAGAGAAGAGACCCAGTACTTC,CSVVLREETQYF
TRBV6-1,TRBJ2-1,NA,TRBD2,TGTGCCAGCAGTGTGACAGGAGCGGGAGGAAACAATGAGCAGTTCTTC,CASSVTGAGGNNEQFF
TRBV4-3,TRBJ2-3,NA,NA,TGCGCCAGCAGCCAAGGGCCCGGGGGGCGGGGGCGCACAGATACGCAGTATTTT,CASSQGPGGRGRTDTQYF
TRBV5-1,TRBJ2-7,few,NA,TGCGCCAGCAGACCAGAAGGCCCAGCCTACGAGCAGTACTTC,CASRPEGPAYEQYF
TRBV24-1,TRBJ1-2,NA,NA,TGTGCCACCAGTGAATCGCCAGGGGTGGCCTATGGCTACACCTTC,CATSESPGVAYGYTF
TRBV27,TRBJ2-7,few,NA,TGTGCCAGCAGTTTTAGGGTGGGTTACGAGCAGTACTTC,CASSFRVGYEQYF
TRBV12-3/TRBV12-4,TRBJ1-4,few,NA,TGTGCCAGCAGACCGGCTTCTAATGAAAAACTGTTTTTT,CASRPASNEKLFF
TRBV12-3/TRBV12-4,TRBJ2-3,NA,NA,TGTGCCAGCAGTTTTGGCGGGTGGACAGATACGCAGTATTTT,CASSFGGWTDTQYF
TRBV24-1,TRBJ2-5,NA,TRBD1,TGTGCCACCAGTGATCCATCACAGGGGGCGACGGAGACCCAGTACTTC,CATSDPSQGATETQYF
TRBV27,TRBJ2-7,NA,NA,TGTGCCAGCAGTTTAAGGGGAGGGGGGGGAGGCTACGAGCAGTACTTC,CASSLRGGGGGYEQYF
TRBV7-9,TRBJ2-5,NA,NA,TGTGCCAGCAGCCAACAGGCGTACCAAGAGACCCAGTACTTC,CASSQQAYQETQYF
TRBV6-5,TRBJ2-5,NA,NA,TGTGCCAGCGGACCGGGAGAAGAGACCCAGTACTTC,CASGPGEETQYF
TRBV12-3/TRBV12-4,TRBJ1-6,NA,NA,TGTGCCAGCAGTCCCAGATCCACCTATAATTCACCCCTCCACTTT,CASSPRSTYNSPLHF
TRBV28,TRBJ2-7,NA,NA,TGTGCCAGCAGTTTCTCGAGCGGAGGGGCCTATCGAAAGACCTACGAGCAGTACTTC,CASSFSSGGAYRKTYEQYF
TRBV27,TRBJ2-3,NA,NA,TGTGCCAGCAGTTGGACAGAGTCACTAGATACGCAGTATTTT,CASSWTESLDTQYF
TRBV20-1,TRBJ1-5,NA,TRBD1,TGCAGTGCTAGAGTTCTAGGGGGCTCGGATCAGCCCCAGCATTTT,CSARVLGGSDQPQHF
TRBV12-3/TRBV12-4,TRBJ2-7,NA,NA,TGTGCCAGCAGTATGAAACAGGGAGCCGAGCAGTACTTC,CASSMKQGAEQYF
TRBV12-3/TRBV12-4,TRBJ2-7,few,TRBD2,TGTGCCAGCAGTTTTAGGGCTAGCGGGCTCTACGAGCAGTACTTC,CASSFRASGLYEQYF
TRBV5-6,TRBJ2-1,NA,TRBD2,TGTGCCAGCAGCTTTATCGCGGGAGTGTCAAATGAGCAGTTCTTC,CASSFIAGVSNEQFF
TRBV10-3,TRBJ2-2,many,NA,TGTGCCATCACGGCCAGGGAGGAGGGGGAGCTGTTTTTT,CAITAREEGELFF
TRBV6-1,TRBJ2-7,NA,TRBD2,TGTGCCAGCACCAGGACTAGCGGCTTCTCCGGCCCCTACGAGCAGTACTTC,CASTRTSGFSGPYEQYF
TRBV27,TRBJ1-5,few,TRBD1,TGTGCCAGCAGATCGGACAGGGTCAGCAATCAGCCCCAGCATTTT,CASRSDRVSNQPQHF
TRBV27,TRBJ2-7,many,TRBD2,TGTGCCAGCAGCCCTAGCGGGGTAACCTACGAGCAGTACTTC,CASSPSGVTYEQYF